A selection of T cell receptor beta chains follows, all from one sample in a study of patients and donors after allogeneic stem cell transplantation. TCRdb independently ran MiXCR on the RT-PCR reads; one entry per CDR3 protein. The profile shows about 88,000 distinct CDR3 sequences, 45% to 50% of them singletons. Sequencing input: blood, either unsorted or a sorted T cell fraction (not recorded which). The source is a human donor who was either an allogeneic HSCT recipient or a stem cell or donor lymphocyte infusion donor (not recorded which). It is not recorded whose cells these are; they may come from a transplant donor. The CDR3 runs from the conserved cysteine through the conserved F or W. The D gene is left open where the match is weak. Expanded clones are given a class, and other clones once, few, many or no size at all.

V gene	D gene	clone size	J gene	CDR3 protein	CDR3 DNA
TRBV6-6	.	.	TRBJ1-2	CASSPEGPGGRYGYTF	TGTGCCAGCAGCCCCGAGGGCCCCGGTGGGCGATATGGCTACACCTTC
TRBV5-1	TRBD1	.	TRBJ2-1	CASGLTGVGYNEQFF	TGCGCCAGCGGATTGACAGGGGTTGGTTACAATGAGCAGTTCTTC
TRBV12-3/TRBV12-4	.	.	TRBJ1-1	CASSSGGMNTEAFF	TGTGCCAGCAGTTCGGGGGGTATGAACACTGAAGCTTTCTTT
TRBV20-1	.	few	TRBJ1-4	CSAREPTESNEKLFF	TGCAGTGCTAGAGAGCCCACGGAAAGTAATGAAAAACTGTTTTTT
TRBV7-8	.	.	TRBJ2-5	CASSFNNNLLETQYF	TGTGCCAGCAGCTTCAACAACAACCTTCTAGAGACCCAGTACTTC
TRBV29-1	.	.	TRBJ1-1	CSAGYRERAFF	TGCAGCGCTGGTTACAGGGAGCGAGCTTTCTTT
TRBV3-1	TRBD2	.	TRBJ2-3	CASSQDPSGRASQYF	TGTGCCAGCAGCCAAGACCCGAGCGGGAGGGCCTCGCAGTATTTT
TRBV4-3	.	.	TRBJ1-1	CASSQDQEGLRMNTEAFF	TGCGCCAGCAGCCAAGATCAGGAGGGGTTAAGGATGAACACTGAAGCTTTCTTT
TRBV7-2	.	few	TRBJ1-2	CASRASGSYGYTF	TGTGCCAGCAGGGCGAGTGGATCCTATGGCTACACCTTC
TRBV4-1	.	.	TRBJ1-2	CASSQADPFYGYTF	TGCGCCAGCAGCCAAGCGGACCCATTCTATGGCTACACCTTC
TRBV7-2	.	.	TRBJ2-3	CASSPRAYAKGTDTQYF	TGTGCCAGCAGCCCAAGGGCCTACGCTAAGGGCACAGATACGCAGTATTTT
TRBV14	TRBD1	.	TRBJ1-2	CASSQENNRGLYGYTF	TGTGCCAGCAGCCAAGAGAACAACAGGGGGCTCTATGGCTACACCTTC
TRBV6-5	.	.	TRBJ2-6	CASKKVSGANVLTF	TGTGCCAGCAAGAAGGTCTCTGGGGCCAACGTCCTGACTTTC
TRBV6-2/TRBV6-3	.	.	TRBJ2-7	CASHLGARGYEQYF	TGTGCCAGCCACTTGGGGGCCAGGGGCTACGAGCAGTACTTC
TRBV10-3	TRBD1	few	TRBJ1-2	CAASKGQDYGYTF	TGTGCCGCCAGTAAGGGACAGGACTATGGCTACACCTTC
TRBV7-9	.	.	TRBJ1-2	CASSLEGRNYGYTF	TGTGCCAGCAGCTTAGAGGGCAGGAACTATGGCTACACCTTC
TRBV5-5	.	.	TRBJ1-6	CASSWGGHYNSPLHF	TGTGCCAGCAGCTGGGGCGGACATTATAATTCACCCCTCCACTTT
TRBV5-5	.	.	TRBJ1-2	CASSLRNYGYTF	TGTGCCAGCAGCTTGCGGAACTATGGCTACACCTTC
TRBV9	.	few	TRBJ1-3	CASSVGPGLGVGNTIYF	TGTGCCAGCAGCGTAGGTCCCGGGCTTGGCGTTGGAAACACCATATATTTT
TRBV29-1	.	few	TRBJ2-3	CSVETGYYTDTQYF	TGCAGCGTTGAAACGGGGTACTACACAGATACGCAGTATTTT
TRBV25-1	.	.	TRBJ1-3	CASSEHGASSGNTIYF	TGTGCCAGCAGTGAACACGGGGCGAGCTCTGGAAACACCATATATTTT
TRBV15	.	.	TRBJ2-7	CATSRSTRYEQYF	TGTGCCACCAGCAGATCGACTAGATACGAGCAGTACTTC
TRBV6-5	.	.	TRBJ1-1	CASSPEDGWDTEAFF	TGTGCCAGCAGCCCGGAGGACGGCTGGGACACTGAAGCTTTCTTT
TRBV20-1	.	.	TRBJ1-5	CSARRWDSNQPQHF	TGCAGTGCTAGACGGTGGGATAGCAATCAGCCCCAGCATTTT
TRBV2	.	few	TRBJ1-5	CASSEWGTTGYSNQPQHF	TGTGCCAGCAGTGAATGGGGGACAACCGGTTATAGCAATCAGCCCCAGCATTTT
TRBV5-5	.	.	TRBJ2-7	CASSLGGFDEQYF	TGTGCCAGCAGCTTGGGGGGGTTTGACGAGCAGTACTTC
TRBV27	.	.	TRBJ1-1	CASTSDIGTEAFF	TGTGCCAGCACCTCAGACATAGGGACTGAAGCTTTCTTT
TRBV5-1	.	few	TRBJ1-1	CASIGVNTEAFF	TGCGCCAGCATAGGGGTGAACACTGAAGCTTTCTTT
TRBV12-3/TRBV12-4	.	few	TRBJ1-1	CASSLAGMNTEAFF	TGTGCCAGCAGTTTGGCCGGGATGAACACTGAAGCTTTCTTT
TRBV29-1	TRBD1	.	TRBJ2-5	CSVGRQGAETQYF	TGCAGCGTTGGAAGGCAGGGGGCTGAGACCCAGTACTTC
TRBV7-7	.	few	TRBJ1-4	CASSLGLGEKLFF	TGTGCTAGCAGCTTAGGTCTGGGTGAAAAACTGTTTTTT
TRBV7-9	.	few	TRBJ2-3	CASSPSRGLFTDTQYF	TGTGCCAGCAGCCCCTCGCGAGGACTATTCACAGATACGCAGTATTTT
TRBV28	.	.	TRBJ1-4	CASSPSDTRANEKLFF	TGTGCCAGCAGTCCCTCGGATACGCGGGCTAATGAAAAACTGTTTTTT
TRBV6-2/TRBV6-3	.	few	TRBJ1-2	CASSYSIRRRRQNSNYGYTF	TGTGCCAGCAGTTACTCGATCCGGCGGAGGAGACAGAATTCTAACTATGGCTACACCTTC
TRBV6-5	.	.	TRBJ1-6	CASSYGHRNSPLHF	TGTGCCAGCAGTTACGGCCACCGTAATTCACCCCTCCACTTT
TRBV20-1	.	few	TRBJ1-1	CSAREFLVTEAFF	TGCAGTGCTAGAGAGTTTCTGGTCACTGAAGCTTTCTTT
TRBV7-9	.	few	TRBJ1-1	CASSLALKEAFF	TGTGCCAGCAGCTTAGCGTTAAAAGAGGCTTTCTTT
TRBV5-1	.	.	TRBJ1-2	CASSLAGAENYGYTF	TGCGCCAGCAGCTTGGCGGGAGCCGAGAACTATGGCTACACCTTC
TRBV11-2	.	.	TRBJ1-1	CASSRAGSTGTWNTEAFF	TGTGCCAGCAGCCGGGCGGGGTCCACCGGGACATGGAACACTGAAGCTTTCTTT
TRBV24-1	.	few	TRBJ2-1	CATSAGNSFYEQFF	TGTGCCACCAGTGCAGGGAATTCGTTTTATGAGCAGTTCTTC
TRBV20-1	TRBD2	few	TRBJ2-2	CSARSSSGSKGELFF	TGCAGTGCTAGGTCCTCTAGCGGGAGTAAGGGGGAGCTGTTTTTT
TRBV27	.	few	TRBJ1-2	CASSLGGHGYTF	TGTGCCAGCAGTTTGGGGGGGCATGGCTACACCTTC
TRBV6-5	.	.	TRBJ1-3	CASSYEAGGGNTIYF	TGTGCCAGCAGTTACGAAGCGGGGGGAGGAAACACCATATATTTT
TRBV28	.	few	TRBJ1-1	CASTINTEAFF	TGTGCCAGCACGATCAACACTGAAGCTTTCTTT
TRBV5-1	TRBD1	.	TRBJ1-1	CASTLSGTAEAFF	TGCGCCAGCACCCTGTCGGGGACAGCTGAAGCTTTCTTT
TRBV5-1	.	.	TRBJ1-1	CASSLAKVEMAFF	TGCGCCAGCAGCTTGGCCAAGGTGGAGATGGCTTTCTTT
TRBV6-6	TRBD1	.	TRBJ1-5	CASKQGVSNQPQHF	TGTGCCAGCAAACAGGGGGTCAGCAATCAGCCCCAGCATTTT
TRBV18	.	.	TRBJ2-1	CASSPRTAGRYNEQFF	TGTGCCAGCTCACCACGTACGGCGGGAAGATACAATGAGCAGTTCTTC
TRBV28	.	.	TRBJ1-6	CASRAGGLNSPLHF	TGTGCCAGCCGCGCCGGGGGCCTCAATTCACCCCTCCACTTT